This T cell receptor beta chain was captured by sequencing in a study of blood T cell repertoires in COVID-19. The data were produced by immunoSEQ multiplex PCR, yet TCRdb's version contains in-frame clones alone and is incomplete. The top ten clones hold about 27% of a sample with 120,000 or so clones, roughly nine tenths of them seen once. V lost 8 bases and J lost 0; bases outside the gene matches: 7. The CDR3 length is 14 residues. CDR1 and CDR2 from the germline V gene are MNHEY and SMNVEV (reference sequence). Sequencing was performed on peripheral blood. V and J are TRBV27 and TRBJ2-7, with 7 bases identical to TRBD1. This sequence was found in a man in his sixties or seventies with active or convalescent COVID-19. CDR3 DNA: TGTGCCAGCTCTATTTGGGACAGCTCCTACGAGCAGTACTTC. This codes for CASSIWDSSYEQYF.